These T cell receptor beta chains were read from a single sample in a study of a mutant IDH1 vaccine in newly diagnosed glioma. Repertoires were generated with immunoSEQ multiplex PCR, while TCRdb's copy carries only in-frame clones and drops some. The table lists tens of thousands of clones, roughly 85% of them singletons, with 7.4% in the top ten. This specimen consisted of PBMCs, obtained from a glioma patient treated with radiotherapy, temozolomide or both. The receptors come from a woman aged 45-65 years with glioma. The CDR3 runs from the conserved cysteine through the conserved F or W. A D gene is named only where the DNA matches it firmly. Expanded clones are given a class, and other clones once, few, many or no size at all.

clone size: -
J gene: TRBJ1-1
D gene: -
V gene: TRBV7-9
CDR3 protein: CASSLGSLNTEAFF
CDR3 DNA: TGTGCCAGCAGCTTAGGCTCGCTGAACACTGAAGCTTTCTTT

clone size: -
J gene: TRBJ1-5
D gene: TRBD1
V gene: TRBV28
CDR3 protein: CASSVRDSQHF
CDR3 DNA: TGTGCCAGCAGTGTCCGGGACAGTCAGCATTTT

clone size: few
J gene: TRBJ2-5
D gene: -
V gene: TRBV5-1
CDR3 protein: CASSLDSGRQETQYF
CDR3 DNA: TGCGCCAGCAGCTTGGATTCGGGGAGGCAAGAGACCCAGTACTTC

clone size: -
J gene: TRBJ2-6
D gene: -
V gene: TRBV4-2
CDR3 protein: CASSRVGGGSTGANVLTF
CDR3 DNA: TGTGCCAGCAGCCGGGTAGGAGGGGGGTCTACTGGGGCCAACGTCCTGACTTTC

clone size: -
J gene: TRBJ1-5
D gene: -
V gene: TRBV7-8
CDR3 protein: CASSLRAQPQHF
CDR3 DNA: TGTGCCAGCAGCTTAAGGGCCCAGCCCCAGCATTTT

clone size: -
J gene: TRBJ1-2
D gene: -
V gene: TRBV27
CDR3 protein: CASSLTHRSNYGYTF
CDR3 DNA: TGTGCCAGCAGTTTAACACATCGTTCTAACTATGGCTACACCTTC

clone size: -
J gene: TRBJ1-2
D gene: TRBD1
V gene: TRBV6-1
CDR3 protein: CASSEIGGTGAYGYTF
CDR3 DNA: TGTGCCAGCAGTGAAATTGGCGGGACAGGAGCCTATGGCTACACCTTC

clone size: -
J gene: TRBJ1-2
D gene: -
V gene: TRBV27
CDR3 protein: CASSLGGIPYGYTF
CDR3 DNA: TGTGCCAGCAGTTTAGGGGGGATTCCCTATGGCTACACCTTC

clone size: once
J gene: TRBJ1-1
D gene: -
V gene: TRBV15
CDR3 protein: CATSGSGSLVTEAFF
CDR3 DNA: TGTGCCACCAGCGGATCCGGATCCTTAGTTACTGAAGCTTTCTTT

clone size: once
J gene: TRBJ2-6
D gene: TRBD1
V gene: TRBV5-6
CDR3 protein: CASSSDRDRGGPGANVLTF
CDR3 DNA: TGTGCCAGCAGCTCGGACCGGGACAGGGGAGGGCCTGGGGCCAACGTCCTGACTTTC

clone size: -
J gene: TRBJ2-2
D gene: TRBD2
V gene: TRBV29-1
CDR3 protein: CSVGGLGNTGELFF
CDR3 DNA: TGCAGCGTGGGGGGGTTGGGGAACACCGGGGAGCTGTTTTTT